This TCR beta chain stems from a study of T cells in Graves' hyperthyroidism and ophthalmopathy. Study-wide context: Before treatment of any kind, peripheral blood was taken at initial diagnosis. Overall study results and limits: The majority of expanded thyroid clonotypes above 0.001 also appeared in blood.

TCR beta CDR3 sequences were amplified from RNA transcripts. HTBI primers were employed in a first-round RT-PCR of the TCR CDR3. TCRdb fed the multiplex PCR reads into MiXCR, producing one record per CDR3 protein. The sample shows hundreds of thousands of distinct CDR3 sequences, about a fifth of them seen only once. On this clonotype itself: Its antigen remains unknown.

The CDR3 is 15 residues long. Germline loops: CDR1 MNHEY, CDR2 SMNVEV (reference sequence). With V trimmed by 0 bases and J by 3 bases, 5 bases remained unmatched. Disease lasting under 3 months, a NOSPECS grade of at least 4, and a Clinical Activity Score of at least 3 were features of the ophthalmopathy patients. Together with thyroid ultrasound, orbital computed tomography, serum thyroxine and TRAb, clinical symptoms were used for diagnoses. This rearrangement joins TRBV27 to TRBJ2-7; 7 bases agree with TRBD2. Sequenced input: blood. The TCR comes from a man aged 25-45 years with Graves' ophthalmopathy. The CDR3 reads CASSLSAGEFYEQYF. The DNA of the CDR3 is TGTGCCAGCAGTTTATCGGCGGGAGAGTTCTACGAGCAGTACTTC.